These T cell receptor beta chains were read from a single sample in a study of technical replicates of blood from several donors. TCRdb keeps only in-frame clones here, not all; method: immunoSEQ multiplex PCR. The data show about 60,000 clones, 70% to 90% seen once. The sequenced material came from PBMCs. These receptors all come from a human donor in good health. Some clones in this sample may be carry-over from other donors' samples. Both conserved end residues are part of each CDR3. The D gene is left open where the match is weak. Clone sizes are given selectively: once, few, many, or a class where the clone is expanded.

clone size,J gene,D gene,V gene,CDR3 protein,CDR3 DNA
NA,TRBJ1-6,TRBD1,TRBV18,CASTWDRAKNSPLHF,TGTGCCAGCACTTGGGACAGGGCCAAGAATTCACCCCTCCACTTT
NA,TRBJ2-5,NA,TRBV4-3,CASSHSHGPGGETQYF,TGCGCCAGCAGCCATTCTCACGGGCCTGGGGGGGAGACCCAGTACTTC
NA,TRBJ2-1,TRBD2,TRBV18,CASSPRASGSHNEQFF,TGTGCCAGCTCACCTAGGGCTAGCGGGAGTCACAATGAGCAGTTCTTC
NA,TRBJ2-3,TRBD2,TRBV2,CASRTSAGGITDTQYF,TGTGCCAGCAGGACCTCCGCGGGGGGGATCACAGATACGCAGTATTTT
NA,TRBJ2-1,NA,TRBV14,CASSQGSPKSGIRYEQFF,TGTGCCAGCAGCCAAGGGTCCCCCAAGTCAGGGATCAGGTATGAGCAGTTCTTC
NA,TRBJ1-2,TRBD1,TRBV6-5,CASTIAGQGNYGYTF,TGTGCCAGCACAATAGCCGGACAGGGGAACTATGGCTACACCTTC
NA,TRBJ2-2,NA,TRBV4-3,CASSQVQMNTGELFF,TGCGCCAGCAGCCAAGTACAGATGAACACCGGGGAGCTGTTTTTT
NA,TRBJ2-2,TRBD1,TRBV14,CASSQPGRTGFSGELFF,TGTGCCAGCAGCCAGCCCGGTAGGACAGGGTTCTCCGGGGAGCTGTTTTTT
NA,TRBJ2-2,NA,TRBV5-1,CASSSFAGPNTGELFF,TGCGCCAGCAGCTCCTTTGCGGGGCCGAACACCGGGGAGCTGTTTTTT
NA,TRBJ2-4,NA,TRBV5-1,CASSLWGLGSDGAKNIQYF,TGCGCCAGCAGCTTGTGGGGGCTGGGGTCGGACGGGGCCAAAAACATTCAGTACTTC
NA,TRBJ1-2,NA,TRBV6-5,CASSYTINYGYTF,TGTGCCAGCAGTTACACAATTAACTATGGCTACACCTTC
NA,TRBJ2-3,TRBD1,TRBV7-9,CASSLLPLDRASTDTQYF,TGTGCCAGCAGCTTACTCCCCCTTGACAGGGCTAGCACAGATACGCAGTATTTT
NA,TRBJ2-7,NA,TRBV15,CATSSGRRGGVLNEQYF,TGTGCCACCTCCTCCGGTCGGAGGGGGGGGGTCCTCAACGAGCAGTACTTC
NA,TRBJ1-3,TRBD1,TRBV6-5,CASRPGTGGNTIYF,TGTGCCAGCAGGCCCGGGACAGGTGGAAACACCATATATTTT
NA,TRBJ1-1,NA,TRBV18,CASSPSVAEAFF,TGTGCCAGCTCACCTAGCGTGGCCGAAGCTTTCTTT
once,TRBJ2-5,TRBD2,TRBV19,CASSSGGAHETQYF,TGTGCCAGTAGTAGCGGGGGGGCTCACGAGACCCAGTACTTC
NA,TRBJ2-1,NA,TRBV7-8,CASSLGNMRNEQFF,TGTGCCAGCAGCTTAGGTAATATGAGGAATGAGCAGTTCTTC
NA,TRBJ2-5,TRBD2,TRBV6-5,CASSPSRTSGETQYF,TGTGCCAGCAGTCCTTCTAGGACTAGTGGAGAGACCCAGTACTTC
NA,TRBJ1-4,NA,TRBV5-6,CASSAGGHTRWVNEKLFF,TGTGCCAGCAGCGCTGGGGGACACACCCGATGGGTTAATGAAAAACTGTTTTTT
NA,TRBJ2-2,NA,TRBV15,CATSRVVKRDTGELFF,TGTGCCACCAGCAGAGTGGTGAAGCGGGACACCGGGGAGCTGTTTTTT
few,TRBJ1-6,NA,TRBV2,CASSDGGPLHF,TGTGCCAGCAGTGACGGAGGGCCCCTCCACTTT
NA,TRBJ1-5,NA,TRBV6-5,CASKAGNQPQHF,TGTGCCAGCAAGGCGGGCAATCAGCCCCAGCATTTT
NA,TRBJ2-7,NA,TRBV21-1,CASSPRWGDYYEQYF,TGTGCCAGCAGCCCTCGTTGGGGCGATTACTACGAGCAGTACTTC
NA,TRBJ2-1,TRBD2,TRBV11-2,CASSLLGPGGRNEQFF,TGTGCCAGCAGCTTACTTGGCCCGGGAGGCCGGAATGAGCAGTTCTTC
NA,TRBJ2-1,TRBD1,TRBV7-2,CASSLVTGGLGEQFF,TGTGCCAGCAGCTTGGTGACAGGGGGTCTGGGTGAGCAGTTCTTC
NA,TRBJ1-2,NA,TRBV6-5,CASSRRGGYGYTF,TGTGCCAGCAGCCGAAGAGGGGGCTATGGCTACACCTTC
NA,TRBJ1-6,NA,TRBV6-7,CASSYSIGANYNSPLHF,TGTGCCAGCAGTTACTCTATAGGGGCCAACTATAATTCACCCCTCCACTTT
NA,TRBJ2-2,TRBD2,TRBV12-5,CASGLRPRALAGGAGELFF,TGTGCTAGTGGTTTGCGCCCCCGGGCACTAGCGGGAGGGGCCGGGGAGCTGTTTTTT
NA,TRBJ2-1,TRBD1,TRBV12-5,CASGLEKSGQGKGNEQFF,TGTGCTAGTGGTTTGGAAAAATCCGGACAGGGGAAAGGCAATGAGCAGTTCTTC
NA,TRBJ1-4,NA,TRBV5-7,CASSFWVRDRGKLFF,TGTGCCAGCAGCTTCTGGGTCCGTGACCGGGGGAAACTGTTTTTT
NA,TRBJ1-4,NA,TRBV6-4,CASSLSPEGEKLFF,TGTGCCAGCAGTCTTTCCCCGGAGGGTGAAAAACTGTTTTTT
NA,TRBJ1-1,NA,TRBV18,CASSPVSTAEAFF,TGTGCCAGCTCACCAGTTTCTACAGCTGAAGCTTTCTTT
NA,TRBJ2-5,NA,TRBV14,CASSQDAGGGPQETQYF,TGTGCCAGCAGCCAAGACGCGGGCGGGGGCCCTCAAGAGACCCAGTACTTC
NA,TRBJ2-5,TRBD2,TRBV30,CACAILAGEETQYF,TGTGCCTGTGCGATACTAGCGGGAGAAGAGACCCAGTACTTC
NA,TRBJ2-3,TRBD2,TRBV11-3,CASSLSGTSHGTQYF,TGTGCCAGCAGCTTATCAGGGACTAGCCATGGTACGCAGTATTTT
NA,TRBJ1-2,NA,TRBV5-1,CASSLAGEQRYGYTF,TGCGCCAGCAGCTTGGCCGGAGAGCAACGCTATGGCTACACCTTC
NA,TRBJ2-1,TRBD1,TRBV13,CASSRTGQLYNEQFF,TGTGCCAGCAGCCGTACGGGACAGCTTTACAATGAGCAGTTCTTC
NA,TRBJ2-2,NA,TRBV30,CAWRRENTGELFF,TGTGCCTGGAGGCGGGAAAACACCGGGGAGCTGTTTTTT
NA,TRBJ2-5,NA,TRBV7-9,CASSLTSSQETQYF,TGTGCCAGCAGCCTGACTTCAAGCCAAGAGACCCAGTACTTC
once,TRBJ2-1,TRBD2,TRBV27,CASSSPSGTSGRQFF,TGTGCCAGCAGTTCCCCCTCCGGGACTAGCGGGCGACAGTTCTTC
NA,TRBJ2-3,TRBD2,TRBV7-9,CASTLAGADTQYF,TGTGCCAGCACCCTAGCGGGGGCTGATACGCAGTATTTT
NA,TRBJ2-2,TRBD2,TRBV10-3,CAISSGSDSGELFF,TGTGCCATCAGTAGCGGGAGCGATTCCGGGGAGCTGTTTTTT
NA,TRBJ2-5,NA,TRBV5-4,CASSFGGRGPQETQYF,TGTGCCAGCAGCTTCGGTGGCAGGGGTCCGCAAGAGACCCAGTACTTC
NA,TRBJ2-2,NA,TRBV5-4,CASSFFQGTGTGELFF,TGTGCCAGCAGCTTCTTTCAGGGTACGGGCACCGGGGAGCTGTTTTTT
NA,TRBJ1-1,TRBD1,TRBV9,CASSVGGTGRNTEAFF,TGTGCCAGCAGCGTAGGCGGGACAGGGAGGAACACTGAAGCTTTCTTT
NA,TRBJ1-5,TRBD1,TRBV6-1,CASSSTGEGNQPQHF,TGTGCCAGCAGTTCGACAGGGGAGGGCAATCAGCCCCAGCATTTT
NA,TRBJ2-7,TRBD2,TRBV15,CATSRDRLAVSSYEQYF,TGTGCCACCAGCAGAGATCGACTAGCGGTAAGCTCCTACGAGCAGTACTTC
NA,TRBJ1-1,TRBD1,TRBV7-9,CASSFVSQGAEAFF,TGTGCCAGCAGCTTCGTCTCGCAGGGGGCTGAAGCTTTCTTT
NA,TRBJ1-1,TRBD1,TRBV5-1,CASSTAGQGVRRNTEAFF,TGCGCCAGCAGCACGGCCGGACAGGGGGTAAGAAGGAACACTGAAGCTTTCTTT
NA,TRBJ1-5,NA,TRBV19,CASAQVGGNSNQPQHF,TGTGCCAGTGCCCAGGTTGGAGGGAATAGCAATCAGCCCCAGCATTTT
NA,TRBJ2-2,TRBD1,TRBV6-5,CASSFAGTGNTGELFF,TGTGCCAGCAGTTTCGCCGGGACAGGGAACACCGGGGAGCTGTTTTTT
NA,TRBJ2-7,NA,TRBV2,CASSETGSYEQYF,TGTGCCAGCAGTGAAACAGGGTCCTACGAGCAGTACTTC